This TCR beta chain came from a study of cytomegalovirus exposure and HLA in healthy donors. Turning to the study itself: Within an early data release were roughly 90 million unique TCRs drawn from HLA-typed donors.

Note on this clone: Its target is unknown. Other DNA variants within this sample encode the same CDR3.

Study-level findings and limits: Fewer than 200 TCR beta chains were listed as cytomegalovirus-associated. Excluded: some indistinguishable V segments such as TRBV6-2 and TRBV6-3.

The CDR3 consists of 11 residues. The V gene lost 6 bases and the J gene lost 7 bases, with 9 bases spanning the gap. Germline V gene data show CDR1 as SQVTM and CDR2 as ANQGSEA. PCR employed 60 Vbeta and 13 Jbeta primers. The authors' processing: Later analysis identified 88 million or so unique TCR beta chains, about 10 million shared. Sequencing was performed with immunoSEQ multiplex PCR; in TCRdb, only in-frame clones are kept and a portion is missing. V and J calls and clone size follow that table, whereas D and trimming were derived from the DNA. The sample carries fewer than 180,000 clones, around 74% recorded once.

The specimen was PBMCs. V is TRBV29-1 and J is TRBJ1-4; D is perhaps TRBD1 (6 bases). The clonotype comes from a man aged 45 to 65 in good health and CMV-seropositive. This chain's CDR3 is CSVVQGEKLFF. CDR3 sequence (DNA): TGCAGCGTCGTACAGGGTGAAAAACTGTTTTTT.